These 14 T cell receptor beta chains share one sample of origin, sequenced in a study of regulatory T cells in long-lasting Graves disease. Stated time point: newly diagnosed GD, antithyroid drugs for less than 3 months. RNA from PBMCs was the source of the TCR library. For TCR beta, libraries came from iRepertoire HTBI primers and Arm-PCR of CDR3 regions. TCRdb redid the calling of the multiplex PCR reads with MiXCR, one entry per CDR3 protein. There are a few hundred thousand distinct CDR3 sequences in the sample; 13% to 15% occur only once, and around a sixth lies in the top ten. A further study also used this sample, focusing on T cells in Graves' hyperthyroidism and ophthalmopathy.

The sample was peripheral blood mononuclear cells (PBMCs), taken at new diagnosis, from a patient treated with antithyroid drugs. These receptors were obtained from a woman in her 50s with Graves disease.

The chain uses TRBV20-1 and TRBJ1-2; a possible D gene is TRBD1 (6 bases). CDR1 is DFQATT and CDR2 is SNEGSKA in the germline V gene (reference sequence). CDR3 length equals 14 residues. V gave up 6 bases and J gave up 3 bases, with 17 bases separating them. CDR3: CSAPGQGTDYGYTF. CDR3 nucleotide sequence: TGCAGTGCCCCCGGGCAGGGGACGGACTATGGCTACACCTTC.

The rearrangement uses TRBV7-3 and TRBJ2-5; the D is unclear. The germline gives CDR1 SGHTA, CDR2 FQGTGA. The CDR3 covers 14 residues. The V end was cut by 5 bases, the J end by 2 bases, with 12 bases between. The CDR3 sequence is CASSPHGEQETQYF. The CDR3 bases are TGTGCCAGCAGCCCCCATGGGGAACAAGAGACCCAGTACTTC.

Ten or more counts support this clonotype. The rearrangement uses TRBV28 and TRBJ1-1; D uncertain. The CDR3 totals 12 residues. Per germline, CDR1 MDHEN and CDR2 SYDVKM. Trimming cost V 3 bases and J 4 bases, with 6 bases left between them. CDR3 residues: CASSFRVTEAFF. The CDR3 coding sequence is TGTGCCAGCAGTTTTCGAGTCACTGAAGCTTTCTTT.

In its sample, this clonotype was seen many times. This chain links TRBV11-3 with TRBJ2-3; tentatively, D is TRBD1 (6 bases). Germline V gene data show CDR1 as SGHNT and CDR2 as YENEEA. V lost 5 bases and J 12 bases, leaving 24 bases between the germline ends. The CDR3 runs 15 residues. The CDR3 loop reads CASSPRTTGGEAQYF. The CDR3 bases are TGTGCCAGCAGCCCCCGCACGACAGGAGGCGAAGCTCAGTATTTT.

In this sample, this clonotype turned up many times. Here the CDR3 DNA reads TGTGCCAGCAGGGTCGGGACAGGCGAAACACAGCCCCAGCATTTT. Residues: CASRVGTGETQPQHF. V gene TRBV2 combines with J gene TRBJ1-5; 8 bases match TRBD1. CDR1 SNHLY and CDR2 FYNNEI come from the germline V gene. This CDR3 comprises 15 residues. The V gene end was trimmed by 6 bases and the J gene end by 7 bases; junction bases not matched to a gene: 11.

This clonotype has at least ten counts. The chain combines TRBV5-1 with TRBJ2-1; D is undetermined. Germline assignment: CDR1 SGHRS and CDR2 YFSETQ. This CDR3 is 15 amino acids long. V was cut by 4 bases and J by 0 bases, with 11 bases left in between. The CDR3 DNA is TGCGCCAGCAGCCTCGTAACGATCTCCTACAATGAGCAGTTCTTC. It yields the protein CASSLVTISYNEQFF.

This clonotype was seen at least ten times. J is TRBJ2-3 and V is TRBV3-1; 8 bases align to TRBD1. V lost 3 bases, J lost 3 bases, and 11 bases stayed unmatched. Germline values: CDR1 LGHDT, CDR2 YNNKEL (reference sequence). The CDR3 is 17 amino acids. CDR3 coding DNA: TGTGCCAGCAGCCACCTCCCAGGACAGGGTTTGACAGATACGCAGTATTTT. This encodes CASSHLPGQGLTDTQYF.

In regard to this clonotype: Just one base apart from a much larger clone, this may be a read error. The V call is TRBV18, the J call TRBJ2-4, with TRBD1 as a possible D gene (5 bases). Trimming took off 2 bases at V and 0 bases at J, with 11 bases between the two ends. CDR1 and CDR2 from the germline V gene are KGHSH and LQKENI. The length of the CDR3 is 16 residues. The CDR3 protein is CASSPMTASAKNIQYF. For the CDR3, the DNA is TGTGCCAGCTCACCAATGACAGCCTCAGCCAAAAACATTCAGTACTTC.

This clonotype occurred once. Sequence at one end of the junction differs from germline and may be a read error. The chain couples TRBV29-1 to TRBJ2-1; 10 nucleotides agree with TRBD2. The germline V gene encodes CDR1 SQVTM and CDR2 ANQGSEA. This CDR3 has 15 residues. Here the CDR3 DNA reads TGCAGCCTGGGGCAGCGGGAGGGCTCCTACAATGAGCAGTCCTTC. Translation gives CSLGQREGSYNEQSF.

In this sample, this clonotype turned up many times. This chain uses TRBV7-6 with TRBJ2-7; D is unclear. The CDR3 contains 16 residues. The germline CDR1 and CDR2 sequences are SGHVS and FNYEAQ. Trimming removed 1 base from V and 3 bases from J, with 16 bases in between. CDR3 sequence reads: CASSLGEATGDYEQYF. The CDR3 DNA is TGTGCCAGCAGCTTAGGGGAAGCGACCGGAGACTACGAGCAGTACTTC.

This sequence joins TRBV19 and TRBJ2-2; the match to TRBD2 covers 8 bases. With 8 bases clipped from V and 0 bases from J, the junction kept 14 bases outside the gene matches. This CDR3 is 18 amino acids long. Germline V gene sequence: CDR1 LNHDA, CDR2 SQIVND (reference sequence). CDR3 in DNA: TGTGCCAGTTTATCATTCGCGGGAGGCATCTCGAACACCGGGGAGCTGTTTTTT. Translation gives CASLSFAGGISNTGELFF.

This clonotype was counted many times. The rearrangement uses TRBV19 and TRBJ2-3; perhaps TRBD2 as D (6 bases). The germline V gene encodes CDR1 LNHDA and CDR2 SQIVND (reference sequence). This CDR3 has 17 amino acids. V lost 1 base and J 0 bases, leaving 14 bases between the germline ends. CDR3 sequence: CASSIGSSGLSTDTQYF. CDR3 DNA sequence: TGTGCCAGTAGTATAGGGTCCAGCGGGTTAAGCACAGATACGCAGTATTTT. Full variable domain (rest looked up from reference TRBV19 and TRBJ2-3): DGGITQSPKYLFRKEGQNVTLSCEQNLNHDAMYWYRQDPGQGLRLIYYSQIVNDFQKGDIAEGYSVSREKKESFPLTVTSAQKNPTAFYLCASSIGSSGLSTDTQYFGPGTRLTVL.

The rearrangement uses TRBV20-1 and TRBJ2-5, with a possible D match to TRBD2 (6 bases). This CDR3 spans 17 amino acids. V was trimmed by 5 bases and J by 1 base, leaving 23 bases between them. From germline, CDR1 is DFQATT and CDR2 SNEGSKA (reference sequence). The CDR3: CSAGKRRRLDFQETQYF. The DNA for the CDR3 is TGCAGTGCTGGGAAGCGGCGTAGACTAGATTTCCAAGAGACCCAGTACTTC.

This clonotype was detected ten times or more. The chain links TRBV28 to TRBJ2-3; D is unclear. This CDR3 has 12 residues. Germline assignment: CDR1 MDHEN and CDR2 SYDVKM. V gave up 4 bases and J gave up 2 bases, with 4 bases separating them. For the CDR3, the DNA is TGTGCCAGCAGTTCTCCCACAGATACGCAGTATTTT. Its protein product is CASSSPTDTQYF.